This TCR beta chain was sequenced in a study of Ad26.COV2.S vaccination and SARS-CoV-2 variants. Study information: Sample donor was a member of the COV1001 Ad26.COV2.S trial arm. The study's findings and limits: Breadth of non-spike TCRs did not differ between vaccinees and placebo recipients.

Profiling relied on immunoSEQ multiplex PCR, and the TCRdb table lists in-frame clones only, not all of them. The sample lists fewer than 900,000 clones; 70% to 90% were seen once. V shed 4 bases and J shed 2 bases, with 13 bases lying between them. The germline V gene has CDR1 GTSNPN and CDR2 SVGIG (reference sequence). The CDR3 totals 14 residues. Treatment here: roughly 20 received Ad26.COV2.S at low or high dose, single or two shots; roughly 5 received placebo; per-sample allocation not given. Day 63 after the first injection of vaccine or placebo was the sampling time. Details on this clone: The antigen remains undetermined.

The sequence was collected from a person between 18 and 60 years old who received the Ad26.COV2.S COVID-19 vaccine or a placebo. This chain uses TRBV30 with TRBJ2-3; D uncertain. The sample was peripheral blood, taken in a trial of Ad26.COV2.S vaccine versus placebo. The CDR3 DNA reads as TGTGCCTGGACTCGGAACAGCCTCACAGATACGCAGTATTTT. Its translation: CAWTRNSLTDTQYF.